The source of this T cell receptor (beta chain) is a study of radiation and T cells in renal cell carcinoma. Assay used: immunoSEQ multiplex PCR; TCRdb lists only in-frame clones, some missing. The table includes 95,000 to 150,000 clones, 82% detected once. Study-level results: Pretreatment tumor biopsies were lacking, so baseline clonotypes are unknown.

Turning to this clone: Its antigen is not identified.

Time point reported: baseline pretreatment blood. The treatment here: 15 Gy SBRT to primary tumor, nephrectomy 4 weeks later. After SBRT, blood was collected at 2 and 4 weeks, plus baseline. Losses at the gene ends were 4 bases for V and 4 bases for J; bases not matched to a gene: 1. The germline CDR1 and CDR2 sequences are MNHEY and SVGAGI. This CDR3 is 14 amino acids long. This TCR came from a woman aged 60-75 years with renal cell carcinoma. This specimen consisted of blood, obtained from a patient whose treatment included radiotherapy and nephrectomy. The chain employs TRBV6-5 and TRBJ1-4; 9 bases fit TRBD1. CDR3 in DNA: TGTGCCAGCAGTTGGACAGGGGTTAATGAAAAACTGTTTTTT. Translation gives CASSWTGVNEKLFF.